This T cell receptor beta chain was found in a study of blood T cell repertoires in COVID-19. Study information: The cDNA or gDNA used as material had been derived from T cells, B-cell-depleted T cells, or PBMCs.

The protocol was immunoSEQ multiplex PCR, while the TCRdb copy is restricted to in-frame clones and leaves out a portion. The sample contains 90,000 to 95,000 clones, 88% of which appear only once. Germline-derived CDR1 and CDR2 are LNHDA and SQIVND (reference sequence). V was trimmed by 5 bases and J by 7 bases, leaving 11 bases between them. The CDR3 has 12 amino acids. The receptor was isolated from an elderly woman with active COVID-19. The chain couples TRBV19 to TRBJ1-2; D is undetermined. Sequencing was done on a sample of peripheral blood. The DNA of the CDR3 is TGTGCCAGTAGTTTACGGTTGAGTGGCTACACCTTC. Its translation: CASSLRLSGYTF.